The rows below give T cell receptor beta chains drawn from one sample of a study of T cells in Graves' hyperthyroidism and ophthalmopathy. From the multiplex PCR reads, TCRdb called clonotypes with MiXCR, one entry per CDR3 protein. Counted here are 300,000 to 350,000 distinct CDR3 sequences, 15% to 20% occurring once; the ten biggest clones make up 33%. Sequencing was performed on blood. These receptors came from a young man with Graves' hyperthyroidism. CDR3s include the opening cysteine and the closing phenylalanine or tryptophan. D genes are given only for firm matches. Clone size, where shown, is once, few, many, or a class for clones that have expanded.

TRBD1	TRBV27	TRBJ2-1	many	CASSLSSEGASSYNEQFF	TGTGCCAGCAGTTTATCGAGTGAGGGGGCTAGCTCCTACAATGAGCAGTTCTTC
TRBD1	TRBV7-9	TRBJ1-4	once	CASSQGQGPEKLFF	TGTGCCAGCAGCCAGGGACAGGGGCCTGAAAAACTGTTTTTT
TRBD2	TRBV7-3	TRBJ2-1	many	CASSLMGTSDPNEQFF	TGTGCCAGCAGCTTAATGGGGACTAGCGATCCTAATGAGCAGTTCTTC
NA	TRBV11-1	TRBJ2-1	NA	CASSTDGSSYNEQFF	TGTGCCAGCAGCACCGACGGTAGCTCCTACAATGAGCAGTTCTTC
NA	TRBV5-8	TRBJ2-3	NA	CASSPSLRVGTDTQYF	TGTGCCAGCAGCCCTTCCCTCAGGGTAGGCACAGATACGCAGTATTTT
TRBD1	TRBV24-1	TRBJ2-1	few	CATSDPGTGEYEQFF	TGTGCCACCAGTGACCCCGGGACAGGGGAATATGAGCAGTTCTTC
NA	TRBV7-2	TRBJ2-3	many	CASSLGGRGRTDTQYF	TGTGCCAGCAGCTTAGGTGGCAGGGGACGCACAGATACGCAGTATTTT
NA	TRBV12-3/TRBV12-4	TRBJ1-1	many	CASSFPGVARDAFF	TGTGCCAGCAGTTTTCCAGGGGTGGCTCGAGATGCTTTCTTT
TRBD1	TRBV5-1	TRBJ2-2	few	CASSLTGTGPTGELFF	TGCGCCAGCAGCCTCACCGGGACAGGGCCCACCGGGGAGCTGTTTTTT
NA	TRBV11-2	TRBJ2-1	many	CASSLMWAHEQFF	TGTGCCAGCAGTCTAATGTGGGCTCATGAGCAGTTCTTC
TRBD2	TRBV28	TRBJ2-3	many	CASSPGLAGRADTQYF	TGTGCCAGCAGTCCGGGACTAGCGGGTAGGGCAGATACGCAGTATTTT
TRBD2	TRBV4-1	TRBJ2-1	many	CASSGLAGGHNEQFF	TGCGCCAGCAGCGGACTAGCGGGAGGTCACAATGAGCAGTTCTTC
NA	TRBV28	TRBJ1-4	many	CASSLGPTNEKLFF	TGTGCCAGCAGCCTCGGCCCAACTAATGAAAAACTGTTTTTT
NA	TRBV29-1	TRBJ1-1	many	CSAQGQSITEAFF	TGCAGCGCCCAGGGGCAATCGATCACTGAAGCTTTCTTT
TRBD2	TRBV11-3	TRBJ2-3	many	CASSNLGSGRFTDTQYF	TGTGCCAGCAGCAACCTCGGGAGCGGGAGGTTCACAGATACGCAGTATTTT
NA	TRBV7-8	TRBJ1-4	once	CASSPTHRGGLGEKLFF	TGTGCCAGCAGCCCGACCCATCGGGGGGGGCTTGGAGAAAAACTGTTTTTT
NA	TRBV2	TRBJ2-2	many	CASSFGPTGELFF	TGTGCCAGCAGCTTCGGGCCCACCGGGGAGCTGTTTTTT
NA	TRBV7-3	TRBJ2-7	many	CASSPDGSFYEQYF	TGTGCCAGCAGCCCCGATGGTAGTTTCTACGAGCAGTACTTC
NA	TRBV5-1	TRBJ2-4	few	CASSLDKNIQYF	TGCGCCAGCAGCTTGGACAAAAACATTCAGTACTTC